What follows are 19 T cell receptor beta chains derived from one specimen sequenced in a study. TCRdb itself ran the 5' RACE reads through MiXCR, one entry per CDR3 protein. The data show tens of thousands of distinct CDR3 sequences, roughly 28% seen once. The sample consisted of tumor-infiltrating memory CD4+ T cells sorted from the breast tumor. The sample's subset: memory CD4+ T cells, CD4+CD45RO+CD25-. The receptors here all came from a female donor with breast cancer.

The chain employs TRBV20-1 and TRBJ1-5, with unresolved D. Germline CDR1 reads DFQATT; CDR2 reads SNEGSKA (reference sequence). V lost 3 bases and J lost 6, with 12 bases in between. CDR3 length: 13 amino acids. The CDR3 loop is CSASARGGQPQHF. In nucleotides, the CDR3 is TGCAGTGCTAGTGCCCGGGGAGGTCAGCCCCAGCATTTT.

The chain recombines TRBV5-1 with TRBJ2-1; 7 nucleotides agree with TRBD1. This CDR3 region has 15 residues. Germline V gives CDR1 SGHRS, CDR2 YFSETQ. V shed 0 bases, J shed 5 bases, and the junction held 5 bases outside the gene matches. CDR3 nucleotide sequence: TGCGCCAGCAGCTTGGACAGGGGTATCAACAATGAGCAGTTCTTC. The encoded protein is CASSLDRGINNEQFF.

This clonotype appeared a few times. The rearrangement links TRBV6-2 or TRBV6-3 to TRBJ2-1; 10 bases align to TRBD1. With V trimmed by 8 bases and J by 7 bases, 5 bases remained unmatched. In germline, CDR1 is MNHEY, CDR2 SVGEGT. This CDR3 spans 13 amino acids. The CDR3 loop is CASLRQGANEQFF. The CDR3 DNA follows: TGTGCCAGCCTTAGACAGGGGGCGAATGAGCAGTTCTTC.

This sequence joins TRBV9 and TRBJ1-2; no reliable D call. This CDR3 is 15 amino acids long. V was trimmed by 3 bases and J by 2 bases, leaving 14 bases between them. Per germline, CDR1 SGDLS and CDR2 YYNGEE. CDR3 DNA: TGTGCCAGCAGCGAGAGTAGTGGCAGGAACTATGGCTACACCTTC. Protein sequence: CASSESSGRNYGYTF.

The V gene is TRBV20-1, the J gene TRBJ2-1, with D perhaps matching TRBD2 (6 bases). Trimming took off 6 bases at V and 1 base at J, with 13 bases between the two ends. The germline V gene encodes CDR1 DFQATT and CDR2 SNEGSKA (reference sequence). The CDR3 consists of 14 residues. The CDR3 sequence is CSARGSGSYNEQFF. The CDR3 DNA sequence: TGCAGTGCGAGGGGCAGCGGGTCCTACAATGAGCAGTTCTTC.

This clonotype was seen only a few times. Germline and junction disagree at one end, which may indicate a read error. The V and J genes are TRBV7-7 and TRBJ2-2, with D unresolved. This CDR3 is built from 13 residues. Germline lookup yields CDR1 SSHAT and CDR2 FNYEAQ (reference sequence). The CDR3 DNA sequence: TGTGCTAGCAGCCGCGGTCGGACCGGGGAGCTGTTTTTT. Protein: CASSRGRTGELFF. The variable domain in full, completed from reference TRBV7-7 and TRBJ2-2, reads GAGVSQSPRYKVTKRGQDVTLRCDPISSHATLYWYQQALGQGPEFLTYFNYEAQPDKSGLPSDRFSAERPEGSISTLTIQRTEQRDSAMYRCASSRGRTGELFFGEGSRLTVL.

Only a few counts were recorded for this clonotype. The rearrangement links TRBV7-9 to TRBJ2-4; a possible D gene is TRBD2 (6 bases). Germline V gene lookup returns CDR1 SEHNR and CDR2 FQNEAQ (reference sequence). Trimming removed 6 bases at V and 7 bases at J, with 19 bases between. This CDR3 is built from 15 residues. DNA for the CDR3: TGTGCCAGCAGTCCATACGGGACTCCCGGCAACATTCAGTACTTC. It encodes CASSPYGTPGNIQYF.

This clonotype was seen a few times. V is TRBV6-1 and J is TRBJ2-5; D is unresolved. CDR3 size: 12 residues. The germline V gene encodes CDR1 MNHNS and CDR2 SASEGT. Trimming removed 4 bases from V and 4 bases from J, with 7 bases in between. The CDR3 protein is CASSAATETQYF. DNA for the CDR3: TGTGCCAGCAGTGCTGCTACAGAGACCCAGTACTTC.

V usage is TRBV7-9 and J usage is TRBJ2-7; 10 bases map to TRBD2. J was trimmed by 7 bases and V by 5 bases; bases with no gene match: 11. This CDR3 region has 15 residues. Germline lookup yields CDR1 SEHNR and CDR2 FQNEAQ (reference sequence). In nucleotides, the CDR3 is TGTGCCAGCAGCCCCCAGGGACTAGCGAAAGCGGAGCAGTACTTC. Translating it yields CASSPQGLAKAEQYF.

This rearrangement joins TRBV11-2 to TRBJ2-1; 11 nucleotides align to TRBD2. Germline CDR1 SGHAT, CDR2 FQNNGV. This CDR3 is built from 15 residues. V shed 4 bases, J shed 8 bases, and the junction held 7 bases outside the gene matches. CDR3 sequence reads: CASSSTSGKRYEQFF. As DNA, the CDR3 is TGTGCCAGCAGCTCGACTAGCGGGAAAAGGTATGAGCAGTTCTTC.

The rearrangement uses TRBV3-1 and TRBJ2-2; 8 bases fit TRBD1. The CDR3 covers 15 residues. The V gene end was trimmed by 1 base and the J gene end by 3 bases; junction bases not matched to a gene: 1. Germline CDR1 is LGHDT and CDR2 is YNNKEL (reference sequence). The CDR3 DNA reads as TGTGCCAGCAGCCAAGGGACAGGGTACACCGGGGAGCTGTTTTTT. It encodes CASSQGTGYTGELFF.

This rearrangement joins TRBV7-2 to TRBJ2-2, with unresolved D. Trimming took off 5 bases at V and 3 bases at J, with 19 bases between the two ends. The CDR3 totals 17 residues. Germline-derived CDR1 and CDR2 are SGHTA and FQGNSA. The CDR3 loop is CASSLSAATWDTGELFF. CDR3 nucleotide sequence: TGTGCCAGCAGCCTCAGTGCGGCTACATGGGACACCGGGGAGCTGTTTTTT.

The genes are TRBV3-1 and TRBJ1-1; D not resolved. V shed 4 bases and J shed 6 bases, with 15 bases lying between them. The CDR3 spans 14 residues. In germline, CDR1 is LGHDT, CDR2 YNNKEL (reference sequence). Written as DNA, the CDR3 is TGTGCCAGCAGCCCTTTTCGGGGAAGCGCTGAAGCTTTCTTT. It specifies CASSPFRGSAEAFF.

The chain employs TRBV14 and TRBJ2-1, with D perhaps TRBD1 (10 bases). Germline loops: CDR1 SGHDN, CDR2 FVKESK. The CDR3 is made up of 21 amino acids. V lost 3 bases to trimming and J lost 4 bases, with 31 bases between them. The CDR3 nucleotides read TGTGCCAGCAGCCAGGGGACAGGGGTCGGTGGAGCGGGAGGCCATTACAATGAGCAGTTCTTC. Amino acids: CASSQGTGVGGAGGHYNEQFF.

This chain connects TRBV6-6 to TRBJ1-1, with D perhaps TRBD1 (6 bases). Germline-derived CDR1 and CDR2 are MNHNY and SVGAGI (reference sequence). There are 13 residues in the CDR3. Deletions cut 6 bases from V and 7 bases from J, with 15 bases between. CDR3 loop: CASSPGTSIEAFF. CDR3 DNA sequence: TGTGCCAGCAGCCCCGGGACATCCATTGAAGCTTTCTTT.

This chain uses TRBV7-9 with TRBJ1-1; 7 positions agree with TRBD1. Germline CDR1 SEHNR, CDR2 FQNEAQ (reference sequence). Trimming at V came to 5 bases and at J to 1 base, leaving 7 bases not matched to a gene. The CDR3 length is 15 residues. The CDR3 bases are TGTGCCAGCAGCCCCCTACAGGGGAGGAACACTGAAGCTTTCTTT. This translates into CASSPLQGRNTEAFF.

The chain carries TRBV5-1 and TRBJ1-2; D may be TRBD1 (5 bases). V lost 6 bases and J 8 bases, leaving 20 bases between the germline ends. The CDR3 contains 14 residues. Germline V gene sequence: CDR1 SGHRS, CDR2 YFSETQ. CDR3 loop: CASNPGGGTYGYTF. DNA of the CDR3: TGCGCCAGCAACCCTGGAGGAGGGACCTACGGCTACACCTTC.

The chain combines TRBV5-1 with TRBJ1-5; D gene uncertain. V dropped 1 base and J dropped 4 bases, with 6 bases sitting between them. The CDR3 has 13 residues. The germline V gene encodes CDR1 SGHRS and CDR2 YFSETQ. CDR3 protein: CASSLRENQPQHF. As DNA, the CDR3 is TGCGCCAGCAGCTTGCGGGAAAATCAGCCCCAGCATTTT.

This clonotype was recorded a few times. The chain is built from TRBV7-2 and TRBJ2-3, with 8 bases aligning to TRBD2. This CDR3 region has 15 residues. Per the germline V gene, CDR1 is SGHTA and CDR2 is FQGNSA. V lost 4 bases to trimming and J lost 2 bases; unmatched junction nucleotides: 5. CDR3 sequence: CASSSLAGLTDTQYF. CDR3 DNA sequence: TGTGCCAGCAGCTCCTTAGCGGGACTCACAGATACGCAGTATTTT.